The next 23 T cell receptor beta chains were all read from a single sample in a study of T-cell reconstitution after alpha-beta-depleted transplantation in children. Unique molecular identifiers were used in preparing the TCRbeta library. TCRdb itself ran the PCR reads through MiXCR, one entry per CDR3 protein. In the table there are approximately 82,000 distinct CDR3 sequences, roughly 20% of which are singletons. The material sequenced was PBMCs, mostly from graft donor cells, taken 360 days after TCRalphabeta/CD19-depleted stem cell transplant. The receptors were sampled from a male patient under 10 years old who had a stem cell transplant for acute lymphoblastic leukemia, so the T cells may come from the graft donor.

This sequence joins TRBV5-1 and TRBJ2-2, with D perhaps being TRBD1 or TRBD2 (6 bases each). Germline CDR1 is SGHRS and CDR2 is YFSETQ. The V gene lost 1 base and the J gene lost 6 bases, with 13 bases spanning the gap. The length of the CDR3 is 15 residues. This CDR3 is CASSLIRGDSGELFF. In DNA form, the CDR3 reads TGCGCCAGCAGCTTGATAAGGGGGGATTCCGGGGAGCTGTTTTTT.

The chain recombines TRBV20-1 with TRBJ2-5, with TRBD1 identical over 8 bases. The junction had 14 bases not matched to a gene; V was cut back by 6 bases and J by 5 bases. From germline, CDR1 is DFQATT and CDR2 SNEGSKA (reference sequence). CDR3 length: 15 amino acids. CDR3 protein: CSAPNRQGRTETQYF. CDR3 nucleotide sequence: TGCAGTGCCCCCAACAGACAGGGGCGGACCGAGACCCAGTACTTC.

This clonotype has more than one count but fewer than ten. The CDR3: CASSLIARENTIYF. DNA of the CDR3: TGTGCCAGCAGCTTAATTGCGCGTGAGAACACCATATATTTT. The V call is TRBV11-2, the J call TRBJ1-3; D ambiguous. Germline V gives CDR1 SGHAT, CDR2 FQNNGV. The CDR3 has 14 amino acids. V was cut by 2 bases and J by 7 bases, with 12 bases left in between. Based on the CDR3 plus reference TRBV11-2 and TRBJ1-3, the full variable domain is EAGVAQSPRYKIIEKRQSVAFWCNPISGHATLYWYQQILGQGPKLLIQFQNNGVVDDSQLPKDRFSAERLKGVDSTLKIQPAKLEDSAVYLCASSLIARENTIYFGEGSWLTVV.

The chain uses TRBV5-1 and TRBJ2-7; D possibly corresponds to TRBD1 (5 bases). The CDR3 spans 13 residues. Germline assignment: CDR1 SGHRS and CDR2 YFSETQ. V lost 4 bases and J 2 bases, leaving 10 bases between the germline ends. The CDR3 loop is CASSPGQTYEQYF. The CDR3, as DNA: TGCGCCAGCAGCCCAGGACAAACCTACGAGCAGTACTTC.

This clonotype was detected ten times or more. The chain joins TRBV12-3 or TRBV12-4 to TRBJ2-2; TRBD2 matches 8 bases. CDR3 size: 17 residues. J lost 2 bases, V lost 6 bases, and 11 bases had no gene match. In DNA, the CDR3 is TGTGCCAGCAGCCGTTTTGGAGCGGGAGCAAACACCGGGGAGCTGTTTTTT. This encodes CASSRFGAGANTGELFF.

The chain uses TRBV5-1 and TRBJ2-3, with 13 bases fitting TRBD2. The CDR3 loop spans 16 amino acids. Germline V gene lookup returns CDR1 SGHRS and CDR2 YFSETQ. V lost 4 bases and J lost 4; bases outside the gene matches: 6. In nucleotides, the CDR3 is TGCGCCAGCAGCCCCTGGACTAGCGGGAGCTCAGATACGCAGTATTTT. As protein: CASSPWTSGSSDTQYF.

At least ten counts were recorded for this clonotype. The chain carries TRBV12-3 or TRBV12-4 and TRBJ1-1, with a weak D call TRBD1 (5 bases). The germline V and J ends were trimmed by 1 base and 4 bases, with 13 bases remaining between them. The CDR3 is made up of 15 amino acids. The CDR3 loop reads CASSLVGGVGTEAFF. DNA for the CDR3: TGTGCCAGCAGTTTAGTGGGGGGTGTGGGCACTGAAGCTTTCTTT.

This chain links TRBV3-1 with TRBJ2-1; D is unresolved. V was clipped by 1 base and J by 9 bases, with 13 bases between them. The germline gives CDR1 LGHDT, CDR2 YNNKEL (reference sequence). This CDR3 is 14 amino acids long. Here the CDR3 DNA reads TGTGCCAGCAGCCAAGTTCCCCTGGTGCGTGAGCAGTTCTTC. Its translation is CASSQVPLVREQFF.

The V and J genes are TRBV20-1 and TRBJ2-5; 9 nucleotides agree with TRBD1. The CDR3 totals 14 residues. Unmatched junction bases numbered 3, after V lost 1 base and J lost 3 bases. The germline V gene encodes CDR1 DFQATT and CDR2 SNEGSKA (reference sequence). CDR3 nucleotide sequence: TGCAGTGCTAGAGCCCGGGACAGGGAAGAGACCCAGTACTTC. Amino acid sequence: CSARARDREETQYF.

The rearrangement joins TRBV12-3 or TRBV12-4 to TRBJ2-3, with TRBD2 matching 12 bases. V lost 4 bases and J lost 0; bases outside the gene matches: 14. The CDR3 is 20 residues long. The CDR3 sequence: CASSSKTVRLAGDSTDTQYF. Written as DNA, the CDR3 is TGTGCCAGCAGTTCCAAGACAGTAAGACTAGCGGGGGATAGCACAGATACGCAGTATTTT.

The count of this clonotype is one. The CDR3 here is CASSRSPLTGHLNYEQYF. The DNA for the CDR3 is TGTGCCAGCAGCCGATCACCATTAACGGGACATCTTAACTACGAGCAGTACTTC. The chain employs TRBV12-3 or TRBV12-4 and TRBJ2-7, with a tentative D call TRBD1 (6 bases). Trimming removed 6 bases from V and 3 bases from J, with 27 bases in between. The CDR3 contains 18 residues.

The V call is TRBV28, the J call TRBJ2-3; TRBD2 matches 7 bases. V lost 6 bases and J lost 1; bases outside the gene matches: 10. The CDR3 is 16 amino acids. Germline V gene sequence: CDR1 MDHEN, CDR2 SYDVKM. For the CDR3, the DNA is TGTGCCAGCAGCCGGACGACCCGGGGGGGCACAGATACGCAGTATTTT. This codes for CASSRTTRGGTDTQYF.

This clonotype was seen only a few times. The CDR3 protein is CASRRGSEAFF. As DNA, the CDR3 is TGTGCCAGCAGACGCGGGAGTGAAGCTTTCTTT. The chain recombines TRBV3-1 with TRBJ1-1; D unresolved. The CDR3 consists of 11 residues. V was trimmed by 6 bases and J by 7 bases, leaving 9 bases between them. Germline lookup yields CDR1 LGHDT and CDR2 YNNKEL (reference sequence).

About this clonotype: One end of the junction does not line up with germline, which may come from a read error. This chain uses TRBV5-1 with TRBJ2-2; perhaps TRBD2 as D (5 bases). This CDR3 region has 12 residues. Germline lookup yields CDR1 SGHRS and CDR2 YFSETQ. This CDR3 reads CASSLVAGKLFF. CDR3 bases: TGCGCCAGCAGCTTGGTGGCCGGGAAGCTGTTTTTT.

The chain employs TRBV5-1 and TRBJ2-7; D not certain. CDR3 length: 17 residues. Germline V gene data show CDR1 as SGHRS and CDR2 as YFSETQ. V shed 1 base and J shed 3 bases, with 20 bases lying between them. The CDR3 DNA sequence: TGCGCCAGCAGCTTGTCTCATCGGCAGGCGAAATGCTACGAGCAGTACTTC. It is translated as CASSLSHRQAKCYEQYF.

This clonotype was seen many times. The chain couples TRBV7-9 to TRBJ2-7; D is tentatively TRBD1 or TRBD2 (5 bases each). From germline, CDR1 is SEHNR and CDR2 FQNEAQ (reference sequence). CDR3 length: 14 amino acids. V shed 5 bases and J shed 3 bases, with 14 bases lying between them. The chain's CDR3 is CASSAQGVVYEQYF. In DNA form, the CDR3 reads TGTGCCAGCAGCGCCCAGGGAGTCGTCTACGAGCAGTACTTC. The complete variable domain, with remaining parts taken from reference TRBV7-9 and TRBJ2-7, reads DTGVSQNPRHKITKRGQNVTFRCDPISEHNRLYWYRQTLGQGPEFLTYFQNEAQLEKSRLLSDRFSAERPKGSFSTLEIQRTEQGDSAMYLCASSAQGVVYEQYFGPGTRLTVT.

This clonotype was seen only a few times. V and J are TRBV12-3 or TRBV12-4 and TRBJ2-3; D remains unclear. This CDR3 region has 16 residues. Trimming left V 3 bases short and J 0 bases short, with 13 bases between. The CDR3 here is CASSFLSRRSTDTQYF. In DNA, the CDR3 is TGTGCCAGCAGTTTCTTGTCCCGACGTAGCACAGATACGCAGTATTTT.

This clonotype came up many times. CDR3 protein: CASSVHGLAGLTDTQYF. The DNA of the CDR3 is TGTGCCAGCAGCGTGCACGGACTAGCGGGCCTCACAGATACGCAGTATTTT. The chain is built from TRBV12-3 or TRBV12-4 and TRBJ2-3; 11 nucleotides line up with TRBD2. The CDR3 is 17 amino acids. Unmatched junction bases numbered 10, after V lost 6 bases and J lost 2 bases.

This clonotype was detected a few times. The chain carries TRBV18 and TRBJ2-1; D is unresolved. V lost 3 bases to trimming and J lost 6 bases, with 9 bases between them. This CDR3 spans 13 amino acids. Germline CDR1 KGHSH, CDR2 LQKENI. Written as DNA, the CDR3 is TGTGCCAGCTCACCGACCGGGCTCAATGAGCAGTTCTTC. Translating it yields CASSPTGLNEQFF.

This chain joins TRBV10-1 and TRBJ2-5; TRBD1 aligns across 9 bases. Germline values: CDR1 WNHNN, CDR2 SYGVQD (reference sequence). The CDR3 length is 14 residues. V gave up 3 bases and J gave up 4 bases; unmatched junction bases: 3. The CDR3 is CASSDGGQGETQYF. CDR3 coding DNA: TGCGCCAGCAGTGATGGGGGACAGGGAGAGACCCAGTACTTC.

The chain recombines TRBV3-1 with TRBJ2-7, with D possibly being TRBD1 or TRBD2 (5 bases each). Trimming cost V 8 bases and J 5 bases, with 22 bases left between them. Looked up from germline, CDR1 is LGHDT and CDR2 is YNNKEL (reference sequence). The CDR3 consists of 15 residues. The DNA for the CDR3 is TGTGCCAGCTGCCTTCCGGGACGCCATGGGAACGAGCAGTACTTC. Translating it yields CASCLPGRHGNEQYF.

This clonotype was seen once. The chain links TRBV6-5 to TRBJ2-5; unclear D gene. Germline CDR1 is MNHEY and CDR2 is SVGAGI. There are 15 residues in the CDR3. Trimming shortened V by 2 bases and J by 10 bases, and 20 bases separated the two germline ends. This chain's CDR3 is CASSYARLPLDGQYF. Here the CDR3 DNA reads TGTGCCAGCAGTTACGCACGACTCCCTTTGGATGGCCAGTACTTC.

This clonotype was counted ten times or more. The chain has TRBV7-2 and TRBJ2-1; TRBD2 matches at 8 bases. Germline trimming cut 2 bases from V and 8 bases from J; bases unmatched to any gene: 8. The CDR3 covers 15 residues. Looked up from germline, CDR1 is SGHTA and CDR2 is FQGNSA. The CDR3 is CASSLQRERFYEQFF. The CDR3 region has the DNA TGTGCCAGCAGCTTACAGCGGGAGCGCTTTTATGAGCAGTTCTTC.